These T cell receptor beta chains were read from a single sample in a study of T cell repertoires in cytomegalovirus infection. Each CDR3 protein gets one entry after TCRdb re-called the reads with MiXCR. This table has under 40,000 distinct CDR3 sequences, roughly 54% appearing once. No antigens are known for them. Source: CD8+ T cells from cultured PBMCs, taken from culture after CMV antigen stimulation. The receptor source for this set is a human donor in good health (CMV status not recorded). Some clones in this sample may be carry-over from other donors' samples. CDR3s include the opening cysteine and the closing phenylalanine or tryptophan. Fields, in order: CDR3 protein, CDR3 DNA, clone size, J gene, V gene, D gene. The D gene is left open where the match is weak. Some rows mark clone size as missing; the rest say once, few, many or name a class of expanded clone.

CASSQAFSGRAYNEQFF | TGTGCCAGCAGCCAAGCCTTTAGCGGGAGGGCATACAATGAGCAGTTCTTC | few | TRBJ2-1 | TRBV14 | TRBD2
CASSLSFHRGLLNQPQHF | TGTGCCAGCAGTTTATCTTTTCACAGAGGCCTCCTCAATCAGCCCCAGCATTTT | - | TRBJ1-5 | TRBV28 | -
CASSFLPRGARTEAFF | TGTGCCAGCAGCTTCCTCCCCCGGGGGGCTAGGACTGAAGCTTTCTTT | many | TRBJ1-1 | TRBV7-8 | -
CASSPETYEQYF | TGTGCCAGCAGCCCCGAAACCTACGAGCAGTACTTC | - | TRBJ2-7 | TRBV7-6 | -
CASTTPLINTGELFF | TGTGCCAGCACTACGCCACTCATAAACACCGGGGAGCTGTTTTTT | - | TRBJ2-2 | TRBV6-1 | -
CASSSFGNEQFF | TGTGCCAGCAGCTCTTTTGGCAATGAGCAGTTCTTC | - | TRBJ2-1 | TRBV7-2 | -
CASSPQNRNRGKALGQYF | TGTGCCAGCAGCCCGCAAAACCGTAACAGGGGTAAGGCCTTGGGGCAGTACTTC | - | TRBJ2-7 | TRBV28 | TRBD1
CASSIGTVIYNEQLF | TGTGCCAGCAGCATTGGGACAGTTATTTACAATGAGCAGCTCTTC | - | TRBJ2-1 | TRBV7-9 | TRBD1
CASSSDFTEQYF | TGCGCCAGCAGCTCCGACTTCACCGAGCAGTACTTC | few | TRBJ2-7 | TRBV5-1 | -
CASSSGSKHTQYF | TGTGCCAGCAGCTCCGGTAGCAAGCATACGCAGTATTTT | few | TRBJ2-3 | TRBV7-9 | -
CASSTAGAEQYF | TGTGCCAGCAGTACCGCCGGGGCCGAGCAGTACTTC | - | TRBJ2-7 | TRBV7-9 | -
CASSAEGGNQPQHF | TGTGCCAGCAGCGCCGAAGGGGGGAATCAGCCCCAGCATTTT | - | TRBJ1-5 | TRBV7-9 | -
CASSFTGDSGLPTSRNIQYF | TGTGCCAGCAGCTTTACCGGGGACAGCGGCCTACCGACCTCAAGGAACATTCAGTACTTC | many | TRBJ2-4 | TRBV7-2 | TRBD1
CASSHNYGYTF | TGTGCCAGCAGCCACAACTATGGCTACACCTTC | once | TRBJ1-2 | TRBV11-2 | -
CASSSGQANTGELFF | TGTGCCAGCAGCTCGGGACAAGCGAACACCGGGGAGCTGTTTTTT | few | TRBJ2-2 | TRBV7-4 | -
CASSFKREPWEQYF | TGTGCCAGCAGTTTCAAGCGGGAGCCTTGGGAGCAGTACTTC | - | TRBJ2-7 | TRBV12-3/TRBV12-4 | TRBD2
CASSPPSRDRGGTEAFF | TGTGCCAGCAGTCCCCCCAGTCGGGACAGGGGAGGAACTGAAGCTTTCTTT | - | TRBJ1-1 | TRBV12-3/TRBV12-4 | TRBD1
CASSDSDRPPYNEQFF | TGTGCCAGCAGCGACTCGGACAGGCCTCCCTACAATGAGCAGTTCTTC | - | TRBJ2-1 | TRBV9 | TRBD1
CASSSWTGIYEQYF | TGTGCCAGCAGTTCCTGGACAGGGATCTACGAGCAGTACTTC | - | TRBJ2-7 | TRBV12-3/TRBV12-4 | TRBD1
CASSLPGQTLRGYTF | TGTGCCAGCAGTTTGCCGGGACAGACCCTTCGGGGCTACACCTTC | - | TRBJ1-2 | TRBV28 | TRBD1
CSARGLAGVGTGELFF | TGCAGTGCCAGGGGACTAGCGGGAGTGGGGACCGGGGAGCTGTTTTTT | once | TRBJ2-2 | TRBV20-1 | TRBD2
CASRGGTSGGSSYNEQFF | TGCGCCAGCAGGGGTGGGACTAGCGGGGGAAGCTCCTACAATGAGCAGTTCTTC | few | TRBJ2-1 | TRBV5-1 | TRBD2
CASSSGTGGGGYTF | TGTGCCAGCAGCTCCGGGACAGGGGGTGGGGGCTACACCTTC | few | TRBJ1-2 | TRBV28 | TRBD1
CASSQDWAGGNQPQHF | TGCGCCAGCAGCCAAGATTGGGCAGGGGGCAATCAGCCCCAGCATTTT | many | TRBJ1-5 | TRBV4-1 | -
CATSEPDGSYEQYF | TGTGCCACCAGCGAACCGGACGGATCCTACGAGCAGTACTTC | - | TRBJ2-7 | TRBV15 | -
CASSPSPSGIYNEQFF | TGTGCCAGCAGCCCGTCCCCCAGCGGGATATACAATGAGCAGTTCTTC | - | TRBJ2-1 | TRBV7-6 | TRBD2
CASNSRGLASYNEQFF | TGTGCCAGCAACTCCCGGGGACTAGCCTCCTACAATGAGCAGTTCTTC | - | TRBJ2-1 | TRBV6-2/TRBV6-3 | TRBD2
CASSPSVGGETQYF | TGTGCCAGCAGCCCATCCGTTGGGGGAGAGACCCAGTACTTC | - | TRBJ2-5 | TRBV7-8 | -
CASSISGAYEQYF | TGTGCCAGTAGTATTTCAGGGGCCTACGAGCAGTACTTC | - | TRBJ2-7 | TRBV19 | -
CASSLTSSSYEQYF | TGTGCCAGCAGCCTGACTAGCAGCTCCTACGAGCAGTACTTC | few | TRBJ2-7 | TRBV9 | TRBD2
CASSPPWTSGRALQETQYF | TGTGCCAGCAGCCCCCCCTGGACTAGCGGGAGGGCCCTTCAAGAGACCCAGTACTTC | few | TRBJ2-5 | TRBV7-2 | TRBD2
CSASSRQGLQSNPYEQYF | TGCAGTGCTTCTTCGAGACAGGGGCTGCAATCAAATCCCTACGAGCAGTACTTC | - | TRBJ2-7 | TRBV20-1 | TRBD1
CASSLRGTYGYTF | TGTGCCAGCAGTTTAAGAGGGACCTATGGCTACACCTTC | - | TRBJ1-2 | TRBV27 | -
CASSFPPVGDRADTQYF | TGTGCCAGCAGCTTCCCCCCGGTCGGAGATCGGGCAGATACGCAGTATTTT | - | TRBJ2-3 | TRBV7-6 | -
CASSLYGQPQHF | TGCGCCAGCAGCTTGTACGGGCAGCCCCAGCATTTT | - | TRBJ1-5 | TRBV5-1 | -
CASSFSGGLDTQYF | TGTGCCAGCAGCTTTAGCGGGGGTTTAGATACGCAGTATTTT | - | TRBJ2-3 | TRBV7-6 | TRBD2
CASSLALGARDDGYTF | TGTGCCAGCAGCTTAGCGCTCGGGGCTAGGGATGATGGCTACACCTTC | - | TRBJ1-2 | TRBV7-9 | -
CASSWAGRNQPQHF | TGTGCCAGCAGTTGGGCAGGTAGAAATCAGCCCCAGCATTTT | - | TRBJ1-5 | TRBV27 | -
CASSWTGSDTEAFF | TGTGCCAGCAGCTGGACAGGTTCCGACACTGAAGCTTTCTTT | few | TRBJ1-1 | TRBV7-6 | TRBD1
CAIRGEQGSSGANVLTF | TGTGCCATCAGGGGGGAACAGGGCAGCTCTGGGGCCAACGTCCTGACTTTC | - | TRBJ2-6 | TRBV10-3 | -
CASSSRDTPSGRENGELFF | TGTGCCAGCAGCTCCCGGGACACCCCTAGCGGGAGGGAGAACGGGGAGCTGTTTTTT | few | TRBJ2-2 | TRBV7-8 | TRBD2
CASSPGGGARYNEQFF | TGTGCCAGCAGCCCAGGAGGGGGGGCGCGGTACAATGAGCAGTTCTTC | - | TRBJ2-1 | TRBV7-6 | -
CASSQVGQGVGGYTF | TGCGCCAGCAGCCAAGTGGGACAGGGGGTCGGGGGCTACACCTTC | once | TRBJ1-2 | TRBV4-1 | TRBD1
CASSLVGGSYEQYF | TGTGCCAGCAGCTTGGTCGGAGGGTCCTACGAGCAGTACTTC | - | TRBJ2-7 | TRBV7-9 | -
CASSLGGLAGVEQFF | TGTGCCAGCAGCTTAGGGGGACTAGCGGGAGTGGAGCAGTTCTTC | - | TRBJ2-1 | TRBV7-6 | TRBD2
CASSRGRNMNTEAFF | TGTGCCAGTAGTAGGGGCAGAAATATGAACACTGAAGCTTTCTTT | - | TRBJ1-1 | TRBV19 | -
CASTSDPHFYNEQFF | TGTGCCAGCACCTCCGACCCACACTTTTACAATGAGCAGTTCTTC | - | TRBJ2-1 | TRBV5-5 | -
CATRKGIADGVEQYF | TGTGCCACCCGTAAGGGGATAGCAGATGGGGTCGAGCAGTACTTC | - | TRBJ2-7 | TRBV7-2 | -
CASSLGTSGSEEQYF | TGCGCCAGCAGCTTGGGGACTAGCGGGAGTGAGGAGCAGTACTTC | few | TRBJ2-7 | TRBV5-1 | TRBD2
CASSDGLAGGNEQFF | TGTGCCAGCAGCGACGGACTAGCGGGGGGAAATGAGCAGTTCTTC | - | TRBJ2-1 | TRBV5-6 | TRBD2
CASSSDSESTNEKLFF | TGTGCCAGCAGCTCCGACAGCGAATCAACTAATGAAAAGCTGTTTTTT | - | TRBJ1-4 | TRBV6-6 | -
CASSTRRRQGSNEQFF | TGTGCCAGCAGCACGAGGAGGCGACAAGGGAGCAATGAGCAGTTCTTC | few | TRBJ2-1 | TRBV9 | -